This T cell receptor (beta chain) originates from a study of naive and memory T cell subsets. The study's findings and limits: Over 95% of naive TCR sequences appeared only once after error correction, unlike memory subsets.

The CDR3 is 14 residues long. V lost 0 bases and J 0 bases, leaving 9 bases between the germline ends. The germline V gene has CDR1 GTSNPN and CDR2 SVGIG (reference sequence). The beta constant-region primer was an equimolar mix of two oligonucleotides covering TRBC1 and TRBC2. MiXCR, applied by TCRdb to the UMI-ligation and nested PCR reads, yields one record per CDR3 protein. The data hold 89,000 or so distinct CDR3 sequences, with about an eighth observed a single time. As regards this clonotype: Its matching antigen is unknown.

This sequence originates from a human donor in good health. Sequencing was done on a sample of central memory CD4+ T cells from blood. V and J are TRBV30 and TRBJ2-7; possible D gene TRBD2, 5 bases. This CDR3 reads CAWSVQRSSYEQYF. The CDR3 region has the DNA TGTGCCTGGAGTGTCCAGCGGAGCTCCTACGAGCAGTACTTC.